The 10 T cell receptor beta chains given below trace back to one sample, sequenced in a study of T cell repertoires in cytomegalovirus infection. For these TCRs, the target antigens are not known. TCRdb redid the calling of the reads with MiXCR, one entry per CDR3 protein. The table lists around 100,000 distinct CDR3 sequences, around 40% of them singletons. The source material was CD8+ T cells from cultured PBMCs, sampled from culture after CMV antigen stimulation. The receptors originated from a human donor in good health (CMV status not recorded). Some clones in this sample may be carry-over from other donors' samples.

V is TRBV19 and J is TRBJ2-3; D gene unclear. This CDR3 region has 13 residues. CDR1 LNHDA and CDR2 SQIVND come from the germline V gene (reference sequence). V was cut by 7 bases and J by 2 bases, with 10 bases left in between. The CDR3 here is CASKAGFTDTQYF. The CDR3 coding sequence is TGTGCCAGTAAGGCAGGTTTCACAGATACGCAGTATTTT.

The chain couples TRBV20-1 to TRBJ2-2, with D unresolved. This CDR3 contains 11 residues. V dropped 6 bases and J dropped 4 bases, with 6 bases sitting between them. Germline V CDR1 and CDR2: DFQATT, SNEGSKA (reference sequence). CDR3 DNA: TGCAGTGCCATGCTCACCGGGGAGCTGTTTTTT. Protein product: CSAMLTGELFF.

This clonotype was seen many times. The chain carries TRBV7-9 and TRBJ2-7; D is undetermined. This CDR3 region has 13 residues. The V end was cut by 2 bases, the J end by 5 bases, with 10 bases between. Germline-derived CDR1 and CDR2 are SEHNR and FQNEAQ (reference sequence). CDR3 loop: CASSLYPANEQYF. DNA of the CDR3: TGTGCCAGCAGCTTATATCCCGCGAACGAGCAGTACTTC.

This chain's CDR3 is CATSGYQETQYF. The CDR3 bases are TGTGCCACCTCTGGATACCAAGAGACCCAGTACTTC. The V and J genes are TRBV7-2 and TRBJ2-5, with no clear D. CDR1 and CDR2 (germline): SGHTA, FQGNSA. CDR3 size: 12 residues. V lost 10 bases and J lost 0, with 9 bases in between.

V and J are TRBV19 and TRBJ1-1, with D hard to call. CDR1 is LNHDA and CDR2 is SQIVND in the germline V gene (reference sequence). The V end was cut by 3 bases, the J end by 4 bases, with 15 bases between. CDR3 length: 15 amino acids. CDR3 in DNA: TGTGCCAGTAGTATGGGTACTGGGTGGGGCACTGAAGCTTTCTTT. Encoded protein: CASSMGTGWGTEAFF.

The chain has TRBV19 and TRBJ2-1; D remains unclear. From germline, CDR1 is LNHDA and CDR2 SQIVND (reference sequence). This CDR3 has 13 amino acids. V lost 3 bases, J lost 6 bases, and 9 bases lay in between. The CDR3 sequence is CASSIPMGNEQFF. In DNA form, the CDR3 reads TGTGCCAGTAGTATTCCAATGGGCAATGAGCAGTTCTTC.

CDR3 bases: TGTGCCAGCAGTTTACCTGGAATGTGGTTTAAGGGGGCTTACTATGGCTACACCTTC. It encodes CASSLPGMWFKGAYYGYTF. The V call is TRBV28, the J call TRBJ1-2; the match to TRBD1 covers 7 bases. With V trimmed by 2 bases and J by 3 bases, 18 bases remained unmatched. Germline assignment: CDR1 MDHEN and CDR2 SYDVKM. The CDR3 length is 19 residues.

Many counts were recorded for this clonotype. The J gene is TRBJ2-1, the V gene TRBV18; D unclear. V was shortened by 1 base and J by 0 bases, with 7 bases between the two germline ends. This CDR3 region has 15 residues. Per germline, CDR1 KGHSH and CDR2 LQKENI. The CDR3 is CASSPLWGSYNEQFF. In DNA, the CDR3 is TGTGCCAGCTCACCACTTTGGGGCTCCTACAATGAGCAGTTCTTC.

This rearrangement joins TRBV20-1 to TRBJ2-7; 7 nucleotides agree with TRBD1. Trimming at V came to 3 bases and at J to 3 bases, leaving 8 bases not matched to a gene. Germline V CDR1 and CDR2: DFQATT, SNEGSKA (reference sequence). The CDR3 is 14 residues long. CDR3 in amino acids: CSASGGQLNYEQYF. CDR3 nucleotide sequence: TGCAGTGCTAGTGGGGGACAGCTTAACTACGAGCAGTACTTC.

This chain links TRBV5-4 with TRBJ2-7; the D gene is possibly TRBD2 (5 bases). Trimming took 3 bases from V and 0 from J, leaving 13 bases between them. Germline V gives CDR1 SGHNT, CDR2 YYREEE (reference sequence). The CDR3 has 15 amino acids. CDR3 sequence (DNA): TGTGCCAGCAGCTCCGGGGAAGAGCACTCCTACGAGCAGTACTTC. This codes for CASSSGEEHSYEQYF.